Presented here are 3 T cell receptor beta chains from one specimen sequenced in a study of blood T cell repertoires in COVID-19. The data were produced by immunoSEQ multiplex PCR, yet TCRdb's version contains in-frame clones alone and is incomplete. The table has about 380,000 clones, 88% seen once. Sequenced: PBMCs or T cells enriched from blood (not recorded which). The receptors were sampled from a woman under 30 who had recovered from COVID-19.

The chain joins TRBV28 to TRBJ2-1; TRBD1 agrees at 11 bases. Germline-derived CDR1 and CDR2 are MDHEN and SYDVKM. J gave up 6 bases and V 5 bases, and 3 bases lay outside the gene matches. The CDR3 spans 14 residues. The CDR3 nucleotides are TGTGCCAGCAGTGCCGGGACAGGGGGCAATGAGCAGTTCTTC. Translated: CASSAGTGGNEQFF.

The J gene is TRBJ2-7, the V gene TRBV7-8; 7 nucleotides agree with TRBD1. Germline loops: CDR1 SGHVS, CDR2 FQNEAQ. After removal of 4 bases from V and 6 bases from J, the junction contained 12 bases not matched to a gene. The CDR3 consists of 15 residues. The CDR3 loop is CASSSYLRTGSEQYF. CDR3 nucleotides: TGTGCCAGCAGCTCCTACCTTAGGACAGGTTCCGAGCAGTACTTC.

This sequence joins TRBV29-1 and TRBJ2-2, with D possibly matching TRBD1 (5 bases). V lost 1 base and J lost 4, with 7 bases in between. The CDR3 is made up of 13 amino acids. The germline CDR1 and CDR2 sequences are SQVTM and ANQGSEA. The CDR3 loop reads CSVEGQGTGELFF. The DNA of the CDR3 is TGCAGCGTTGAAGGGCAGGGCACCGGGGAGCTGTTTTTT.